These 21 T cell receptor beta chains were all obtained from the same sample, sequenced in a study of CXCR3-negative and CXCR3-positive naive CD8 T cells. Researchers prepared the TRB cDNA libraries using 5' RACE with UMI labels. TCRdb re-called the 5' RACE reads and catalogs CDR3 proteins one per entry, DNA excluded. Its listing shows about 43,000 distinct CDR3 sequences. The specimen sequenced was memory CD8+ T cells from blood. Receptors originate from a human donor in good health. Some clones in this sample may be carry-over from other donors' samples.

The chain couples TRBV20-1 to TRBJ2-3; TCRdb's D gene call, TRBD1, goes unchecked for lack of DNA. The CDR3 runs 14 residues. The germline gives CDR1 DFQATT, CDR2 SNEGSKA (reference sequence). The CDR3 loop reads CSARGGEVGMAQYF.

The J gene is TRBJ2-2, the V gene TRBV11-2; no DNA is available, so the TRBD1 call from TCRdb remains unchecked. Germline-derived CDR1 and CDR2 are SGHAT and FQNNGV. This CDR3 has 15 residues. CDR3 region: CASSFYRGNTGELFF.

V usage is TRBV20-1 and J usage is TRBJ2-1; the TCRdb call, TRBD2, lacks DNA for checking. The CDR3 sequence is 13 residues long. Germline V gives CDR1 DFQATT, CDR2 SNEGSKA (reference sequence). Here the CDR3 reads CSARDREGGEQFF.

The chain joins TRBV23-1 to TRBJ2-3; TCRdb's assignment of TRBD1 cannot be checked, as there is no DNA. Being an ORF, TRBV23-1 has a function that is uncertain. The CDR3 is 13 amino acids. CDR3 region: CASSQSGGASQYF.

The chain recombines TRBV5-6 with TRBJ2-7. The germline gives CDR1 SGHDT, CDR2 YYEEEE. The CDR3 loop spans 14 amino acids. The CDR3 sequence is CASSLAPTAYEQYF.

V is TRBV30 and J is TRBJ1-1; with no DNA, the TCRdb D assignment of TRBD1 cannot be verified. The CDR3 consists of 14 residues. CDR1 is GTSNPN, CDR2 SVGIG, per germline (reference sequence). The CDR3 loop reads CAWNLGQLNTEAFF.

This rearrangement joins TRBV5-1 to TRBJ2-1. Germline loops: CDR1 SGHRS, CDR2 YFSETQ. The CDR3 runs 13 residues. This CDR3 reads CASSWDLANEQFF.

The chain links TRBV5-1 to TRBJ1-5. Looked up from germline, CDR1 is SGHRS and CDR2 is YFSETQ. This CDR3 has 15 amino acids. Here the CDR3 reads CASSLVQNSNQPQHF.

J is TRBJ1-1 and V is TRBV6-6. This CDR3 is 14 amino acids long. Looked up from germline, CDR1 is MNHNY and CDR2 is SVGAGI (reference sequence). CDR3 residues: CASSLQAINTEAFF.

The chain recombines TRBV12-3 or TRBV12-4 with TRBJ2-7; TCRdb selects TRBD2, and the lack of DNA leaves this call unchecked. This CDR3 is built from 16 residues. CDR3 residues: CASSSQGLAGLYEQYF.

The chain joins TRBV4-2 to TRBJ2-3; TCRdb calls TRBD1, which cannot be checked without DNA. There are 15 residues in the CDR3. CDR1 LGHNA and CDR2 YNFKEQ come from the germline V gene. This chain's CDR3 is CASSPPPGVGDTQYF.

The V and J genes are TRBV11-2 and TRBJ2-6; TCRdb outputs TRBD1, but without DNA this stays unchecked. The CDR3 runs to 16 residues. Germline CDR1 and CDR2: SGHAT and FQNNGV. The chain's CDR3 is CASSFPWGSGANVLTF. The complete variable domain, with remaining parts taken from reference TRBV11-2 and TRBJ2-6, reads EAGVAQSPRYKIIEKRQSVAFWCNPISGHATLYWYQQILGQGPKLLIQFQNNGVVDDSQLPKDRFSAERLKGVDSTLKIQPAKLEDSAVYLCASSFPWGSGANVLTFGAGSRLTVL.

The rearrangement uses TRBV7-6 and TRBJ2-7; TCRdb indicates TRBD2, and absent DNA this call remains unverified. There are 15 residues in the CDR3. CDR1 SGHVS and CDR2 FNYEAQ come from the germline V gene. CDR3 protein: CASSMGTSGTYEQYF.

The CDR3 spells CATSVGGASEQYF. The rearrangement joins TRBV24-1 to TRBJ2-7; TCRdb lists TRBD1, though no DNA is available to test this call. Germline V gene sequence: CDR1 KGHDR, CDR2 SFDVKD. The CDR3 consists of 13 residues.

The gene calls are TRBV21-1 and TRBJ2-1; checking the TCRdb D call of TRBD1 is not possible without DNA. TRBV21-1 counts as a pseudogene. The length of the CDR3 is 15 residues. The CDR3 is CASSPNYPGGTEQFF.

The genes are TRBV6-4 and TRBJ2-2. The V gene's germline CDR1 is MRHNA and CDR2 SNTAGT. CDR3 length: 14 residues. CDR3: CAIRDSSNTGELFF.

The chain recombines TRBV13 with TRBJ1-6. The CDR3 consists of 12 residues. Germline V gives CDR1 PRHDT, CDR2 FYEKMQ (reference sequence). CDR3 in amino acids: CASSSTRSPLHF.

V usage is TRBV14 and J usage is TRBJ1-2; TCRdb returns TRBD1, unconfirmable since there is no DNA. The length of the CDR3 is 14 residues. Germline loops: CDR1 SGHDN, CDR2 FVKESK. The CDR3: CASSQDLQARGYTF.

The J gene is TRBJ1-1, the V gene TRBV27; the TCRdb call, TRBD1, lacks DNA for checking. CDR3 size: 14 residues. Germline V CDR1 and CDR2: MNHEY, SMNVEV (reference sequence). The CDR3 spells CASSSKTDPTEAFF.

V usage is TRBV28 and J usage is TRBJ2-1; the D gene TCRdb calls, TRBD2, cannot be checked with no DNA. This CDR3 region has 19 residues. The V gene's germline CDR1 is MDHEN and CDR2 SYDVKM. The chain's CDR3 is CASSTSINVTSGSRDEQFF.

The rearrangement joins TRBV9 to TRBJ2-2. Germline-derived CDR1 and CDR2 are SGDLS and YYNGEE. The CDR3 runs to 13 residues. The CDR3 sequence: CASGALNTGELFF.